Shown below are 28 T cell receptor beta chains from a single sample sequenced in a study. MiXCR was run by TCRdb on the RT-PCR reads, yielding one entry per CDR3 protein. The sample lists about 680,000 distinct CDR3 sequences, 14% occurring once. Input material: memory CD4+ T cells from blood. Receptors were obtained from a female donor in good health, serving as a healthy control.

This clonotype has at least ten counts. The CDR3 sequence: CATSRDPSSTDTQYF. The DNA of the CDR3 is TGTGCCACCAGCAGAGATCCGTCTAGCACAGATACGCAGTATTTT. The rearrangement links TRBV15 to TRBJ2-3; D unclear. CDR3 length: 15 amino acids. From germline, CDR1 is LNHNV and CDR2 YYDKDF (reference sequence). V lost 0 bases and J lost 0, with 7 bases in between.

This clonotype was seen more than once but under ten times. The chain links TRBV15 to TRBJ1-2; the D is unclear. The CDR3 extends over 15 amino acids. Trimming pared 1 base from V and 2 bases from J, leaving 11 bases between. Germline V gene sequence: CDR1 LNHNV, CDR2 YYDKDF (reference sequence). The CDR3 region is CATSRGGEGNYGYTF. Here the CDR3 DNA reads TGTGCCACCAGCAGAGGCGGGGAGGGCAACTATGGCTACACCTTC.

This clonotype was detected many times. The J gene is TRBJ1-1, the V gene TRBV29-1; D is unresolved. Deletions cut 4 bases from V and 0 bases from J, with 9 bases between. CDR1 is SQVTM and CDR2 is ANQGSEA in the germline V gene. This CDR3 has 13 amino acids. The CDR3 region is CSVVRILNTEAFF. CDR3 nucleotide sequence: TGCAGCGTTGTAAGGATCCTGAACACTGAAGCTTTCTTT.

The V gene is TRBV6-2 or TRBV6-3, the J gene TRBJ2-1; 9 bases are shared with TRBD1. The CDR3 loop spans 14 amino acids. With 6 bases clipped from V and 7 bases from J, the junction kept 7 bases outside the gene matches. Per the germline V gene, CDR1 is MNHEY and CDR2 is SVGEGT. The CDR3 DNA reads TGTGCCAGCAGATTGACAGGGGGTGTGAATGAGCAGTTCTTC. The encoded protein is CASRLTGGVNEQFF.

This clonotype was seen only a few times. The CDR3 sequence is CASSLTVSTSGNTIYF. The CDR3 DNA sequence: TGCGCCAGCAGCTTAACGGTTTCTACCTCTGGAAACACCATATATTTT. This chain links TRBV5-1 with TRBJ1-3; D is undetermined. Germline loops: CDR1 SGHRS, CDR2 YFSETQ. This CDR3 is 16 amino acids long. Trimming removed 2 bases at V and 0 bases at J, with 12 bases between.

The chain carries TRBV6-5 and TRBJ2-3, with TRBD1 matching over 8 bases. Germline CDR1 reads MNHEY; CDR2 reads SVGAGI. V gave up 2 bases and J gave up 4 bases; unmatched junction bases: 8. CDR3 length: 16 residues. CDR3 protein: CASSYTGTGRSDTQYF. CDR3 DNA sequence: TGTGCCAGCAGTTACACCGGGACAGGAAGGTCAGATACGCAGTATTTT.

This clonotype was counted a few times. The rearrangement links TRBV20-1 to TRBJ2-7; D gene unclear. Germline assignment: CDR1 DFQATT and CDR2 SNEGSKA (reference sequence). CDR3 length equals 12 residues. V was shortened by 7 bases and J by 1 base, with 11 bases between the two germline ends. The DNA of the CDR3 is TGCAGTGAAACGGACCGGTCCTACGAGCAGTACTTC. As protein: CSETDRSYEQYF.

The chain has TRBV20-1 and TRBJ1-3; a possible D gene is TRBD1 (6 bases). The V gene lost 0 bases and the J gene lost 1 base, with 13 bases spanning the gap. CDR3 length: 16 residues. Looked up from germline, CDR1 is DFQATT and CDR2 is SNEGSKA (reference sequence). In nucleotides, the CDR3 is TGCAGTGCTAGAGACCCACTACAGGGATCTGGAAACACCATATATTTT. Its protein product is CSARDPLQGSGNTIYF.

The V and J genes are TRBV7-8 and TRBJ1-2; 7 nucleotides align to TRBD1. This CDR3 contains 16 residues. CDR1 and CDR2 from the germline V gene are SGHVS and FQNEAQ. V lost 3 bases and J lost 7; bases outside the gene matches: 14. This CDR3 reads CASSFTSDGTAAGYTF. The CDR3 nucleotides are TGTGCCAGCAGCTTCACTAGTGACGGGACAGCCGCTGGCTACACCTTC.

This clonotype was detected only a few times. The CDR3 region has the DNA TGTGCCAGCAGCCGCGAGAATCTAGGGAGTTCACCCCTCCACTTT. Translated: CASSRENLGSSPLHF. The rearrangement links TRBV12-3 or TRBV12-4 to TRBJ1-6, with D unresolved. The CDR3 is made up of 15 amino acids. With 6 bases removed from V and 9 bases from J, the gap between germline ends came to 18 bases.

This clonotype was picked up many times. The V and J genes are TRBV9 and TRBJ2-3, with unresolved D. CDR3 size: 14 residues. Trimming took off 3 bases at V and 2 bases at J, with 10 bases between the two ends. Germline V lookup: CDR1 SGDLS, CDR2 YYNGEE. CDR3 sequence reads: CASSGRVSTDTQYF. The DNA of the CDR3 is TGTGCCAGCAGCGGACGGGTATCCACAGATACGCAGTATTTT. Based on the CDR3 plus reference TRBV9 and TRBJ2-3, the full variable domain is DSGVTQTPKHLITATGQRVTLRCSPRSGDLSVYWYQQSLDQGLQFLIQYYNGEERAKGNILERFSAQQFPDLHSELNLSSLELGDSALYFCASSGRVSTDTQYFGPGTRLTVL.

Regarding this clonotype: Since a much larger clone is just one base distant, this may be a read error. The rearrangement uses TRBV27 and TRBJ2-7; D is undetermined. Trimming left V 6 bases short and J 3 bases short, with 6 bases between. Germline V gene data show CDR1 as MNHEY and CDR2 as SMNVEV (reference sequence). The CDR3 length is 11 residues. CDR3 bases: TGTGCCAGCAGCTCCGTCTACGAGCAGTACTTC. As protein: CASSSVYEQYF.

This clonotype was counted only a few times. The J gene is TRBJ1-6, the V gene TRBV6-5; the D gene is possibly TRBD1 (5 bases). This CDR3 is 16 amino acids long. V lost 2 bases and J 12 bases, leaving 20 bases between the germline ends. CDR1 is MNHEY, CDR2 SVGAGI, per germline. This CDR3 reads CASSYPEGSSYGPLHF. CDR3 DNA: TGTGCCAGCAGTTACCCGGAGGGGTCGTCCTACGGACCCCTCCACTTT.

The chain links TRBV7-2 to TRBJ2-7; TRBD2 agrees at 9 bases. The CDR3 spans 15 residues. Trimming took 6 bases from V and 2 from J; bases not matched to a gene: 8. Germline V gives CDR1 SGHTA, CDR2 FQGNSA. The CDR3 protein is CASSIKREAPYEQYF. Here the CDR3 DNA reads TGTGCCAGCAGTATAAAGCGGGAGGCTCCCTACGAGCAGTACTTC. Complete variable domain (other parts from reference TRBV7-2 and TRBJ2-7): GAGVSQSPSNKVTEKGKDVELRCDPISGHTALYWYRQSLGQGLEFLIYFQGNSAPDKSGLPSDRFSAERTGGSVSTLTIQRTQQEDSAVYLCASSIKREAPYEQYFGPGTRLTVT.

This clonotype was detected many times. This sequence joins TRBV7-2 and TRBJ1-5, with TRBD1 identical over 9 bases. CDR3 length: 16 residues. Germline V gives CDR1 SGHTA, CDR2 FQGNSA. The ends lost 0 bases at V and 6 bases at J; junction bases unmatched: 6. CDR3 nucleotide sequence: TGTGCCAGCAGCTTAGCGGGGACAGGGTTTGGTCAGCCCCAGCATTTT. This gives the protein CASSLAGTGFGQPQHF.

V and J are TRBV28 and TRBJ1-1; D unclear. The CDR3 loop spans 13 amino acids. Germline V lookup: CDR1 MDHEN, CDR2 SYDVKM. Trimming stripped 6 bases from V and 7 bases from J, with 15 bases between. CDR3 sequence: CASRRPGSSEAFF. DNA for the CDR3: TGTGCCAGCAGACGCCCCGGTAGTAGTGAAGCTTTCTTT.

The chain has TRBV12-3 or TRBV12-4 and TRBJ1-1; D gene uncertain. The CDR3 is made up of 16 amino acids. V lost 6 bases to trimming and J lost 8 bases, with 25 bases between them. The CDR3 protein is CASRSGMRTGSTEAFF. The CDR3 coding sequence is TGTGCCAGCAGATCCGGGATGCGCACGGGGTCTACCGAAGCTTTCTTT.

The chain joins TRBV7-9 to TRBJ1-5, with D maybe TRBD1 (5 bases). This CDR3 has 14 amino acids. V dropped 8 bases and J dropped 2 bases, with 13 bases sitting between them. CDR1 and CDR2 (germline): SEHNR, FQNEAQ (reference sequence). The chain's CDR3 is CASGAQGGNQPQHF. DNA of the CDR3: TGTGCCAGCGGGGCCCAGGGAGGCAATCAGCCCCAGCATTTT.

This clonotype was observed a handful of times. This chain uses TRBV24-1 with TRBJ2-1; D uncertain. The CDR3 consists of 12 residues. CDR1 KGHDR and CDR2 SFDVKD come from the germline V gene. V gave up 1 base and J gave up 4 bases, with 1 base separating them. The CDR3 DNA reads as TGTGCCACCAGTGATTTTTACAATGAGCAGTTCTTC. It codes for CATSDFYNEQFF.

This clonotype was observed a handful of times. The chain links TRBV2 to TRBJ2-7, with D maybe TRBD1 (5 bases). The CDR3 runs 13 residues. Germline CDR1 SNHLY, CDR2 FYNNEI. The V and J ends lost 3 bases and 5 bases respectively, with 11 bases between them. The CDR3 protein is CASSEGQGHEQYF. The CDR3 coding sequence is TGTGCCAGCAGTGAGGGGCAGGGTCACGAGCAGTACTTC.

Of note for this clonotype: Given a much more abundant clone one base away, this may be a read error. This chain connects TRBV7-2 to TRBJ2-7; tentative D call: TRBD1 (6 bases). The germline CDR1 and CDR2 sequences are SGHTA and FQGNSA. Trimming cost V 5 bases and J 0 bases, with 8 bases left between them. The CDR3 contains 13 residues. CDR3 sequence: CASSVTGSYEQYF. CDR3 DNA: TGTGCCAGCAGCGTGACAGGCTCCTACGAGCAGTACTTC. The whole variable domain, filled in from reference TRBV7-2 and TRBJ2-7, reads GAGVSQSPSNKVTEKGKDVELRCDPISGHTALYWYRQSLGQGLEFLIYFQGNSAPDKSGLPSDRFSAERTGGSVSTLTIQRTQQEDSAVYLCASSVTGSYEQYFGPGTRLTVT.

The CDR3 DNA sequence: TGTGCCAGCAGTGGGAATAGCGGGAGGAAGAACAATGAGCAGTTCTTC. Its protein is CASSGNSGRKNNEQFF. The chain employs TRBV2 and TRBJ2-1; 10 bases map to TRBD2. The trim removed 4 bases at V and 5 bases at J, leaving 8 bases unmatched. The CDR3 runs to 16 residues. The germline V gene encodes CDR1 SNHLY and CDR2 FYNNEI.

This chain joins TRBV6-2 or TRBV6-3 and TRBJ2-3; D might be TRBD1 (6 bases). The CDR3 is 11 residues long. The germline gives CDR1 MNHEY, CDR2 SVGEGT. V was shortened by 6 bases and J by 9 bases, with 10 bases between the two germline ends. The CDR3, as DNA: TGTGCCAGCAGCCACGGACAGACGCAGTATTTT. Translated: CASSHGQTQYF.

V is TRBV3-1 and J is TRBJ2-5; 7 bases match TRBD1. This CDR3 region has 14 residues. Germline V gene lookup returns CDR1 LGHDT and CDR2 YNNKEL (reference sequence). V lost 5 bases and J lost 2; bases outside the gene matches: 5. The CDR3 nucleotides read TGTGCCAGCAGCTTGACAGGGCGGCAAGAGACCCAGTACTTC. This gives the protein CASSLTGRQETQYF.

This clonotype was detected a few times. V and J are TRBV12-3 or TRBV12-4 and TRBJ2-1; no definite D call. CDR3 length: 13 residues. V was trimmed by 2 bases and J by 5 bases, leaving 7 bases between them. The CDR3 region has the DNA TGTGCCAGCAGTTTAATGGCGAACAATGAGCAGTTCTTC. As protein: CASSLMANNEQFF.

In this sample, this clonotype turned up a few times. J is TRBJ2-3 and V is TRBV20-1; 8 positions match TRBD2. The CDR3 sequence is 12 residues long. CDR1 DFQATT and CDR2 SNEGSKA come from the germline V gene (reference sequence). Here the CDR3 DNA reads TGCAGACTAGCGGAGAGCACAGATACGCAGTATTTT. Amino acid sequence: CRLAESTDTQYF.

The V call is TRBV7-9, the J call TRBJ1-1, with 7 nucleotides matching TRBD1. J was trimmed by 4 bases and V by 1 base; bases with no gene match: 6. The CDR3 is 15 residues long. Germline V gene sequence: CDR1 SEHNR, CDR2 FQNEAQ (reference sequence). This chain's CDR3 is CASSLGGSGGTEAFF. The DNA of the CDR3 is TGTGCCAGCAGCTTAGGGGGATCAGGGGGCACTGAAGCTTTCTTT.

This clonotype showed up just a few times. The genes are TRBV15 and TRBJ2-5, with TRBD1 as a possible D gene (6 bases). The CDR3 extends over 13 amino acids. Germline CDR1 LNHNV, CDR2 YYDKDF (reference sequence). V lost 5 bases, J lost 4 bases, and 11 bases lay in between. CDR3 region: CATSQRGGETQYF. CDR3 nucleotides: TGTGCCACCAGCCAAAGAGGGGGAGAGACCCAGTACTTC.